One T cell receptor beta chain is described in this entry. Data came from immunoSEQ multiplex PCR; TCRdb stores just in-frame clones and leaves some out. The sample has about 5,000 clones; roughly 60% are singletons. This sample is part of a study of sequential checkpoint blockade in melanoma. Study-wide background: Arm A got nivolumab then ipilimumab; arm B the reverse, 1:1. After both sequences, patients received maintenance nivolumab.

Treatment reported: randomized to nivolumab then ipilimumab (arm A) or the reverse (arm B). Patients had received no earlier DNA-damaging chemotherapy. From thawed PBMCs, live CD3+CD8+ cells negative for CD19 and CD56 were sorted. The CDR3 consists of 15 residues. V shed 3 bases, J shed 6 bases, and the junction held 9 bases outside the gene matches. Looked up from germline, CDR1 is SGHVS and CDR2 is FNYEAQ. The TCR sequence derives from a human donor with melanoma. The source was CD8+ T cells sorted from blood (inferred from file names), collected from a patient given nivolumab and ipilimumab in sequence. The chain employs TRBV7-6 and TRBJ1-1; 8 nucleotides align to TRBD1. CDR3 nucleotides: TGTGCCAGCAGCTTGGCGGACAGGGCCGAACCTGAAGCTTTCTTT. The encoded protein is CASSLADRAEPEAFF.